The sequence of this T cell receptor (beta chain) was determined in a study of T cell clonality in common variable immunodeficiency. Broader study findings: T cell subpopulation sequencing would be needed to explain CVID clonality.

Control and CVID samples contributed equal amounts of genomic DNA. Sequenced by immunoSEQ multiplex PCR; TCRdb stores in-frame clones only, minus some. The sample shows under 65,000 clones, none of them appearing just once. Germline values: CDR1 DFQATT, CDR2 SNEGSKA (reference sequence). V was shortened by 7 bases and J by 6 bases, with 12 bases between the two germline ends. The CDR3 runs 11 residues. Most patients and controls had Caucasian heritage. Blood samples were heparinized, about 4.5 to 9 ml per donor. This clone has ten or more counts. Its antigen is currently unknown. The CDR3 end lies 3 residues beyond the end of the read and is filled in from the germline J gene.

The origin of this receptor is a person aged 18-69 years in good health. Sequencing was performed on peripheral blood mononuclear cells. The rearrangement uses TRBV20-1 and TRBJ1-2; maybe TRBD1 (5 bases). The sequenced CDR3 bases are TGCAGTGACGCGACAGTTAATGGC. This encodes CSDATVNG. The entire CDR3 reads CSDATVNGYTF.